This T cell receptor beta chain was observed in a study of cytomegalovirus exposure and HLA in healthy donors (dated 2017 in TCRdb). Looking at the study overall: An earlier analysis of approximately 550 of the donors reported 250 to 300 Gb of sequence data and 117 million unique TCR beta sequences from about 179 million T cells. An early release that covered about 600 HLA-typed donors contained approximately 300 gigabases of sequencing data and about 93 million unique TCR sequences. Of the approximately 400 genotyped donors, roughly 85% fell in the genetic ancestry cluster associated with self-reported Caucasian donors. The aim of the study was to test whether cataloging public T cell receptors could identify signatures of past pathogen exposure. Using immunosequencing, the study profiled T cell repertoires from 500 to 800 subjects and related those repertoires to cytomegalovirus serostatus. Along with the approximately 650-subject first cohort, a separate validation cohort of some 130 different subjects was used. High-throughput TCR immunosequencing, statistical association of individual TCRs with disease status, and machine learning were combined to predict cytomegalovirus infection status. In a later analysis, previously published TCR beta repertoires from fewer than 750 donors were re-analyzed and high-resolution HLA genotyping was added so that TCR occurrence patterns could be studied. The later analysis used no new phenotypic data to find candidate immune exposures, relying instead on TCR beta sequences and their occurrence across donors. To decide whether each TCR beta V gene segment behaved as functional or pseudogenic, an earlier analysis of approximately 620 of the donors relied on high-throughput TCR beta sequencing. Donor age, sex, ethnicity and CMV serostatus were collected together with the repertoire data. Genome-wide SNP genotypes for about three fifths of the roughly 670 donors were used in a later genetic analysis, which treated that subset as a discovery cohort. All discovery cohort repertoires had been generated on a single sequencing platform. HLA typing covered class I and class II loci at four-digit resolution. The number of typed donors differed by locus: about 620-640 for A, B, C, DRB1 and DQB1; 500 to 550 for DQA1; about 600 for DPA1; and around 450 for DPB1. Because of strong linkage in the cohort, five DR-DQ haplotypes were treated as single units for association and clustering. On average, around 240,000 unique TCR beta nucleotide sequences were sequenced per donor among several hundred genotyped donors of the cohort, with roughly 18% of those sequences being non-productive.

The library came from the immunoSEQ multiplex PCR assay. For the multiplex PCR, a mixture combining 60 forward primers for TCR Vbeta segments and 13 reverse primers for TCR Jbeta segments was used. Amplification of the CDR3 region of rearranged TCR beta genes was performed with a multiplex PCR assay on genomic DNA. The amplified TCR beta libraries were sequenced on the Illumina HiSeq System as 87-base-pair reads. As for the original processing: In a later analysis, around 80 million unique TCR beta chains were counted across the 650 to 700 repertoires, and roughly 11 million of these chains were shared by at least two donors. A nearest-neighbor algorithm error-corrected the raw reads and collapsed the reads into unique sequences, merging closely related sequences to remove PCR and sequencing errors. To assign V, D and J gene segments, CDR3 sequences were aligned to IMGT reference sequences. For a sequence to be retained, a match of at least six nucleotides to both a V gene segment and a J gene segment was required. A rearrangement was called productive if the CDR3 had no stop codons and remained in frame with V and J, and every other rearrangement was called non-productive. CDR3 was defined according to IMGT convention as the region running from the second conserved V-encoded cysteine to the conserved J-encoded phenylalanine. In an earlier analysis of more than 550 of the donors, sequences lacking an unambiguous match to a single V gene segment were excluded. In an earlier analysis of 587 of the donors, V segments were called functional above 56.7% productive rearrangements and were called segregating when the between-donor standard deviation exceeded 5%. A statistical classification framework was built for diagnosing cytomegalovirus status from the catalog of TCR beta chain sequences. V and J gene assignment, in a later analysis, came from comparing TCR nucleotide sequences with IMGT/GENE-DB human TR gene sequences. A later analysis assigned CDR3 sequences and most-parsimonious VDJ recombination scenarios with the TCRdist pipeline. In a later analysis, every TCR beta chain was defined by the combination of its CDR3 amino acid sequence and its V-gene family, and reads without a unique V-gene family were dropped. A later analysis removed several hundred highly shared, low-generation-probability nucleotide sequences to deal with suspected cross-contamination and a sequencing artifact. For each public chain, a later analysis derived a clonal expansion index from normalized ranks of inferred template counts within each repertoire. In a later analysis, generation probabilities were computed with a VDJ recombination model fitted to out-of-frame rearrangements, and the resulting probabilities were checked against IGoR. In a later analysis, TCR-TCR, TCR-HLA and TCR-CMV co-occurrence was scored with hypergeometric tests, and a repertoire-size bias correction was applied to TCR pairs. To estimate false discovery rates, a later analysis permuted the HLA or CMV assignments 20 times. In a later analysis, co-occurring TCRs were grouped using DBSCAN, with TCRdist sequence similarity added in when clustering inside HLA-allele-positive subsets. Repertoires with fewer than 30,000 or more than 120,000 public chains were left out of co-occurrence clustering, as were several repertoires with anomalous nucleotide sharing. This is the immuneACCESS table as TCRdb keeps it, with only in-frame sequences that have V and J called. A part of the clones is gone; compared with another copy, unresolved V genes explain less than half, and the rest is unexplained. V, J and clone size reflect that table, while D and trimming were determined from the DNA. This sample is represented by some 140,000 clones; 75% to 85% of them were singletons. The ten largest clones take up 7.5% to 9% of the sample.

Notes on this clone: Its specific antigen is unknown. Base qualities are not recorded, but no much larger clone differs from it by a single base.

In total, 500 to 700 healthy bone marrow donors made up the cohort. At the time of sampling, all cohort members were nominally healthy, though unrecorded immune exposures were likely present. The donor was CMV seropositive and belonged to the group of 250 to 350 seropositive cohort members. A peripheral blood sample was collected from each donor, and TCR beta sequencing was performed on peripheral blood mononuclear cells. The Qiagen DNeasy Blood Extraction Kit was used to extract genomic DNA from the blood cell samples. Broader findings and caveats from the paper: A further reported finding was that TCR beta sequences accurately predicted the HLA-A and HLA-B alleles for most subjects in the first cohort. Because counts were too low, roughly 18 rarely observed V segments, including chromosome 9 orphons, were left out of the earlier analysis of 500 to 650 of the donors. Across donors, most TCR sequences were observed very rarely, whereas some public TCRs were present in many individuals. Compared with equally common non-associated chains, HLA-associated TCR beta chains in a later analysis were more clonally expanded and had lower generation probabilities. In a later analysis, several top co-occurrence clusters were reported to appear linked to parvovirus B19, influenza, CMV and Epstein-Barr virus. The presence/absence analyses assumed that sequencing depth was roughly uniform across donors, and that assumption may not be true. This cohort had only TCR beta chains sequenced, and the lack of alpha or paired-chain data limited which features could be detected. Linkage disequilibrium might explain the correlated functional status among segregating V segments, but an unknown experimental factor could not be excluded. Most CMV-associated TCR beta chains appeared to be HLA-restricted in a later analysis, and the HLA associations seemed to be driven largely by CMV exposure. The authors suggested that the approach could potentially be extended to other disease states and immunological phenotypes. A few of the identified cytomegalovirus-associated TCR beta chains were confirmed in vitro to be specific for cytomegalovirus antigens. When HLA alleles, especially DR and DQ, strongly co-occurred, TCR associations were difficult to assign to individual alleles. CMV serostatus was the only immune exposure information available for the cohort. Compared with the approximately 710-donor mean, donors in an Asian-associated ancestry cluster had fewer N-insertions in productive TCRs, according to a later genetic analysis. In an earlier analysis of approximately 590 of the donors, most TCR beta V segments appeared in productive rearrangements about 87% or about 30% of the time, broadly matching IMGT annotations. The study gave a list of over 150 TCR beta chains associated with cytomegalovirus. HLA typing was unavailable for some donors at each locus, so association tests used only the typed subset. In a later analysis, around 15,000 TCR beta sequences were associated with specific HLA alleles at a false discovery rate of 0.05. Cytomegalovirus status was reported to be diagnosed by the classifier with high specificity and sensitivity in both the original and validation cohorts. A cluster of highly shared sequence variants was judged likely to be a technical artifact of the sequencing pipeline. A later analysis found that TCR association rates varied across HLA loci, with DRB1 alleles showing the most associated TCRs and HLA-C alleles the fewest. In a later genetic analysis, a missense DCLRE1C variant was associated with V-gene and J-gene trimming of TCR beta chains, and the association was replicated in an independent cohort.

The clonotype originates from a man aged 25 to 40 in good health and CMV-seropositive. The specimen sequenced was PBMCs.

The CDR3 has the sequence CTSQGKLFF. The sequence in DNA is TGCACGAGCCAGGGAAAACTGTTTTTT. The sequence is built from TRBV29-1 and TRBJ1-4; TRBD1 is a possible D gene, resting on 5 matching bases. The CDR1 and CDR2 encoded by the germline V gene are SQVTM and ANQGSEA. The CDR3 sequence holds 9 residues, the cysteine and phenylalanine included. The only DNA kept is the CDR3, 27 bases in frame from the first base.